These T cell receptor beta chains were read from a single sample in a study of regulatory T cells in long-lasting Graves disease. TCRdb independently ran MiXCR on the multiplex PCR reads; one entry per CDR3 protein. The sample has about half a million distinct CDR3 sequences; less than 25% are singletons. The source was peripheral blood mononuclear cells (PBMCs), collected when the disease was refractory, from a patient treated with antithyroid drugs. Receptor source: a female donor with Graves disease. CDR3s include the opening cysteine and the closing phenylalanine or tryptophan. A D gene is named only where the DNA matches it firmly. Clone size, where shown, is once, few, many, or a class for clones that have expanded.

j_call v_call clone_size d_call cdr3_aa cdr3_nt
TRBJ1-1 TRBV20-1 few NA CSAGRKRDTEAFF TGCAGTGCGGGGCGGAAGAGGGACACTGAAGCTTTCTTT
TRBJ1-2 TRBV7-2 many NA CASSLGLENYGYTF TGTGCCAGCAGCTTAGGGCTGGAGAACTATGGCTACACCTTC
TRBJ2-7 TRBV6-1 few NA CASSPAVGSLYEQYF TGTGCCAGCAGTCCAGCCGTGGGATCCCTCTACGAGCAGTACTTC
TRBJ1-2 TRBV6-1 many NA CASSAEGSNYGYTF TGTGCCAGCAGTGCTGAGGGATCTAACTATGGCTACACCTTC
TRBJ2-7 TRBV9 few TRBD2 CASSPRTSGNYEQYF TGTGCCAGCAGCCCCCGAACTAGCGGGAACTACGAGCAGTACTTC
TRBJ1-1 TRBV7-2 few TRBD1 CASSFDRVNTEAFF TGTGCCAGCAGCTTCGACAGGGTGAACACTGAAGCTTTCTTT
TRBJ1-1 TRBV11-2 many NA CASSLAFAGADTEAFF TGTGCCAGCAGCTTAGCCTTCGCAGGGGCGGACACTGAAGCTTTCTTT
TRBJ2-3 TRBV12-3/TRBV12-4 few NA CASAPGTGTDTQYF TGTGCCAGCGCTCCCGGAACGGGGACAGATACGCAGTATTTT
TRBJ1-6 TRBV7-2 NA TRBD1 CASSLGQGLSYNSPLHF TGTGCCAGCAGCTTAGGACAGGGCCTCTCCTATAATTCACCCCTCCACTTT
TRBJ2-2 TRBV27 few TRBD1 CASSSGTGSGGELFF TGTGCCAGCAGCTCCGGGACAGGGTCCGGCGGGGAGCTGTTTTTT
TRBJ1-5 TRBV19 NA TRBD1 CASTDGTGGNQPQHF TGTGCCAGTACCGACGGGACAGGGGGCAATCAGCCCCAGCATTTT
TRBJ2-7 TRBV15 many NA CATSSARGRTAYEQYF TGTGCCACCAGTTCGGCAAGGGGACGAACCGCCTACGAGCAGTACTTC
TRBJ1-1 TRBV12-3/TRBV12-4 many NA CASSLTGRTEAFF TGTGCCAGCAGCTTAACAGGGCGCACTGAAGCTTTCTTT
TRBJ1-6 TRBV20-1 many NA CSAPPPVGGIDSPLHF TGCAGTGCTCCCCCACCGGTAGGGGGGATTGATTCACCCCTCCACTTT
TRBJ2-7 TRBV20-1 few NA CSARAASSYEQYF TGCAGTGCTAGAGCGGCGAGTTCCTACGAGCAGTACTTC
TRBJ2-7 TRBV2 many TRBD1 CASSTGQDIYEQYF TGTGCCAGCAGCACAGGACAGGACATCTACGAGCAGTACTTC
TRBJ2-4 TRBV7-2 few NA CASSPQSKNIQYF TGTGCCAGCAGCCCGCAGTCCAAAAACATTCAGTACTTC
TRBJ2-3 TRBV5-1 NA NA CASSLGVTYTDTQYF TGCGCCAGCAGCTTGGGGGTCACCTACACAGATACGCAGTATTTT
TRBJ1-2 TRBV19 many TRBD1 CASSPDRDSYGYTF TGTGCCAGTAGTCCCGACAGGGATTCATATGGCTACACCTTC
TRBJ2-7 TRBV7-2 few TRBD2 CASSSPSGIDEQYF TGTGCCAGCAGCTCGCCTAGCGGGATAGACGAGCAGTACTTC
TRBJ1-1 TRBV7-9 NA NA CASSLSNGDAFF TGTGCCAGCAGCTTAAGTAACGGGGACGCTTTCTTT
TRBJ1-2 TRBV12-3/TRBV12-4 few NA CASSLGLLGYGYTF TGTGCCAGCAGTTTAGGATTATTGGGTTACGGCTACACCTTC
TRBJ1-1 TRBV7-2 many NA CASSRRGDETEAFF TGTGCCAGCAGCCGGCGGGGGGATGAGACTGAAGCTTTCTTT
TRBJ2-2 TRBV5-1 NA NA CASSLDGELFF TGCGCCAGCAGCTTGGACGGGGAGCTGTTTTTT
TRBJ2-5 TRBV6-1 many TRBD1 CASKETGGPQETQYF TGTGCCAGCAAAGAGACAGGGGGCCCTCAAGAGACCCAGTACTTC
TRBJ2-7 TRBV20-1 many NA CSASPRAGSYEQYF TGCAGTGCTAGCCCACGGGCGGGAAGCTACGAGCAGTACTTC
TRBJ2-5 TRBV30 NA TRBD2 CACSTSGGGTQYF TGTGCCTGCTCAACTAGCGGGGGAGGGACCCAGTACTTC
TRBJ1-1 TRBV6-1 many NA CASSTRRTEAFF TGTGCCAGCAGTACTAGGCGTACTGAAGCTTTCTTT
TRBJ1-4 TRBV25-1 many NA CASSVNGRGEKLFF TGTGCCAGCAGTGTAAACGGACGGGGCGAAAAACTGTTTTTT
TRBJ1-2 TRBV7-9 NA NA CASSLVSQGQPMLGGYTF TGTGCCAGCAGCTTAGTATCGCAGGGACAACCCATGTTGGGTGGCTACACCTTC
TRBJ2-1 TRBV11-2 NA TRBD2 CASRRTSGGGGEQFF TGTGCCAGCAGACGGACTAGCGGGGGCGGCGGTGAGCAGTTCTTC
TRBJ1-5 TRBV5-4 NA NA CASSSGILYQPQHF TGTGCCAGCAGCTCCGGGATCTTGTATCAGCCCCAGCATTTT
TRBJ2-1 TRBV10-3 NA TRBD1 CAIRDRVVDEQFF TGTGCCATACGGGACAGGGTAGTTGATGAGCAGTTCTTC
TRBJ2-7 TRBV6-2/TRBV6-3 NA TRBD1 CASRPGQGVLGSYEQYF TGTGCCAGCAGACCGGGACAGGGCGTATTGGGTTCCTACGAGCAGTACTTC
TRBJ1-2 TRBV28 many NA CASRMDSNYGYTF TGTGCCAGCAGGATGGACAGTAACTATGGCTACACCTTC
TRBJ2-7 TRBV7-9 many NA CASSLGDRSSYEQYF TGTGCCAGCAGCTTAGGGGACCGCAGCTCCTACGAGCAGTACTTC
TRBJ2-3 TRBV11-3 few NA CASISQYF TGTGCCAGCATCTCCCAGTATTTT
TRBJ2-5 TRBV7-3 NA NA CASSQTGIPGETQYF TGTGCCAGCAGCCAAACCGGGATCCCGGGGGAGACCCAGTACTTC
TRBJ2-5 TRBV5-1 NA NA CASRGTQYF TGCGCCAGCAGAGGGACCCAGTACTTC